Listed below are T cell receptor beta chains from one sample, sequenced in a study of T cells in Graves' hyperthyroidism and ophthalmopathy. TCRdb reprocessed the multiplex PCR reads with MiXCR, giving one entry per CDR3 protein. The repertoire includes about 570,000 distinct CDR3 sequences, around 42% of them detected once, and over 15% sits in the top ten. The sequencing sample was made of peripheral blood or thyroid tissue (not recorded which). The receptors come from an adult woman with Graves' disease, either hyperthyroidism or ophthalmopathy (not recorded which). The CDR3 runs from the conserved cysteine through the conserved F or W. The order of the fields is CDR3 length, J gene, V gene, CDR3 protein.

>13|TRBJ1-5|TRBV20-1
CSAHRRDDQPQHF
>15|TRBJ1-3|TRBV2
CASRPELNSGNTIYF
>17|TRBJ1-1|TRBV7-9
CASSRYPIGARVTEAFF
>15|TRBJ1-2|TRBV9
CASSVEVRGKNGYTF
>14|TRBJ2-7|TRBV5-1
CASSQQGAYHEQYF
>15|TRBJ2-7|TRBV11-2
CASSLGSLAGYEQYF
>12|TRBJ1-2|TRBV12-3/TRBV12-4
CASRTTVHGYTF
>14|TRBJ1-2|TRBV2
CASRGRPDPDGYTF
>13|TRBJ2-3|TRBV7-3
CASSSGWGDTQYF
>15|TRBJ1-4|TRBV7-2
CASSSVGRTNEKLFF
>11|TRBJ2-7|TRBV29-1
CSVEAKGEQYF
>14|TRBJ2-7|TRBV7-9
CASSLAGGKYEQYF
>11|TRBJ1-5|TRBV28
CASRGGLFQHF
>16|TRBJ2-5|TRBV2
CASSEMALTLGETQYF
>15|TRBJ2-6|TRBV10-3
CAIGQGEPGANVLTF
>13|TRBJ2-7|TRBV20-1
CSANPGVRYEQYF
>12|TRBJ1-1|TRBV10-3
CARDRRNTEAFF
>15|TRBJ2-7|TRBV5-5
CASSQGRGPYYEQYF
>17|TRBJ1-6|TRBV3-1
CASSRTGDSGAVSPLHF
>9|TRBJ1-1|TRBV5-1
CASSLGGSW
>15|TRBJ1-3|TRBV13
CASSPDGFYGYTIYF
>11|TRBJ2-7|TRBV7-2
CASSRDSEQYF
>16|TRBJ2-3|TRBV25-1
CASSEDPGGVTDTQYF
>16|TRBJ1-1|TRBV30
CAWSVLGEEVNTEAFF
>15|TRBJ2-2|TRBV5-1
CASYFGQGLSGELFF
>11|TRBJ1-1|TRBV2
CASGARDEAFF
>15|TRBJ2-6|TRBV6-1
CASSGGGSGANVLTF
>10|TRBJ2-5|TRBV20-1
CSAGTGAQYF
>14|TRBJ1-2|TRBV6-1
CASSERLANYGYTF
>14|TRBJ1-1|TRBV5-1
CASSRVTGNSEAFF
>13|TRBJ1-2|TRBV20-1
CSASQAANYGYTF
>12|TRBJ1-2|TRBV14
CASSQTNYYPTF
>13|TRBJ1-3|TRBV7-9
CASSSPNVGTIYF